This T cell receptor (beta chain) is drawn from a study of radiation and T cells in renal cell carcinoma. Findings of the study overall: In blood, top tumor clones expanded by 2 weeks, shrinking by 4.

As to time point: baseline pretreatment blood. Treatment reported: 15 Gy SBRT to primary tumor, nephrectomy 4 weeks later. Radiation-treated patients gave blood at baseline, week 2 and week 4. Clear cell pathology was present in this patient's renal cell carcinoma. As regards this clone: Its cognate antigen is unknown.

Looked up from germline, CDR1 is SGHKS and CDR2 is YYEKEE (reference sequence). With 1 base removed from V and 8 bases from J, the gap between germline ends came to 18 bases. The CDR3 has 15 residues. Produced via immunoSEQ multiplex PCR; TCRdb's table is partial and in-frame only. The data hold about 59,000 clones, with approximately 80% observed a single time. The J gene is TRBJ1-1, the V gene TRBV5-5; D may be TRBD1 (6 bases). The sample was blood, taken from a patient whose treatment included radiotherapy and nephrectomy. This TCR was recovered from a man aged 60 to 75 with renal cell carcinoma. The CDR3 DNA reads TGTGCCAGCAGCTTGAGTGGGACGCGGGGGCAGGAAGCTTTCTTT. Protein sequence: CASSLSGTRGQEAFF.